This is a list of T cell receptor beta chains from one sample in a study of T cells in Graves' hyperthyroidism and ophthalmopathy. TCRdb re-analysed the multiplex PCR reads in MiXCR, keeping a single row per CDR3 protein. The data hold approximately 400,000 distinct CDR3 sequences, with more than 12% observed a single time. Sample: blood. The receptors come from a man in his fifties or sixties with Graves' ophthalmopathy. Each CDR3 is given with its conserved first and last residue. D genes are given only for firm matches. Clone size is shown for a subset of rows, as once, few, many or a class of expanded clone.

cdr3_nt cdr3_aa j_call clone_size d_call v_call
TGCGCCAGCAGTGGCCAACTAGCGGGAGTGGGCGAGCAGTACTTC CASSGQLAGVGEQYF TRBJ2-7 many TRBD2 TRBV10-2
TGTGCCAGCAGTTACTCGACGGCGGGCAATGAGCAGTTCTTC CASSYSTAGNEQFF TRBJ2-1 many - TRBV6-2/TRBV6-3
TGTGCCTGGAGTGGACTAGCGGTAGTCTACGAGCAGTACTTC CAWSGLAVVYEQYF TRBJ2-7 many TRBD2 TRBV30
TGTGCCAGCTCACCGACTGCGGGGGGCTCTGGTGAAAAACTGTTTTTT CASSPTAGGSGEKLFF TRBJ1-4 few - TRBV18
TGTGCCAGCTCCGGGACTAGCGGGAGGGAGTCCTACAATGAGCAGTTCTTC CASSGTSGRESYNEQFF TRBJ2-1 - TRBD2 TRBV27
TGTGCCAGCAGCACAACCGATAGCGGAGACTCCTACAATGAGCAGTTCTTC CASSTTDSGDSYNEQFF TRBJ2-1 many - TRBV28
TGTGCCTGGAGTGTTGGACATTGGGCAAAACTGTTTTTT CAWSVGHWAKLFF TRBJ1-4 many - TRBV30
TGTGCCAGCAGTTTACCCAGCGGACATTACGAGCAGTACTTC CASSLPSGHYEQYF TRBJ2-7 many - TRBV12-3/TRBV12-4
TGCAGCGTTGAAGAAGGAGGGATAGAGACCCAGTACTTC CSVEEGGIETQYF TRBJ2-5 many - TRBV29-1
TGTGCCAGCAGCAAGGACAGGGAAGCACCGGGCTACACCTTC CASSKDREAPGYTF TRBJ1-2 many TRBD1 TRBV7-9
TGTGCCAGCAGTGTAACTTGGGATAGCAATCAGCCCCAGCATTTT CASSVTWDSNQPQHF TRBJ1-5 few - TRBV6-4
TGTGCCTGGAGGGGGCGCCCGGGACAGGGACGCTACGAGCAGTACTTC CAWRGRPGQGRYEQYF TRBJ2-7 many TRBD1 TRBV30
TGTGCCAGCAGTCACCCTAAGAAGGACAAGAACTATGGCTACACCTTC CASSHPKKDKNYGYTF TRBJ1-2 once - TRBV2
TGTGCCAGCTCACCACCTAGCGGGAGTTACGAGCAGTACTTC CASSPPSGSYEQYF TRBJ2-7 many TRBD2 TRBV18
TGTGCCAGCAGTGCAGGCGGCAGGGGGCTCGGCTACACCTTC CASSAGGRGLGYTF TRBJ1-2 many TRBD1 TRBV6-1
TGCAGTGCTAGAGATATTGGAGAGACCCAGTACTTC CSARDIGETQYF TRBJ2-5 - - TRBV20-1
TGTGCCAGCAGTCTGGAACCGGCGTTCGCCGAGCAGTACTTC CASSLEPAFAEQYF TRBJ2-7 - - TRBV6-1
TGTGCCAGCAGTGGAGCTAGCGGGAGCCAGGAGACCCAGTACTTC CASSGASGSQETQYF TRBJ2-5 many TRBD2 TRBV2
TGTGCCAGTAGAAGTCCGGGACAGACCGTCGGTAATGAGCAGTTCTTC CASRSPGQTVGNEQFF TRBJ2-1 few TRBD1 TRBV19
TGCGCCAGCAGCCAGGTAGCGGGAGGTCGTGGCGAGCAGTACTTC CASSQVAGGRGEQYF TRBJ2-7 many TRBD2 TRBV4-1
TGCAGTGCTAGAGAAACCGGGACGGGCTCCTACGAGCAGTACTTC CSARETGTGSYEQYF TRBJ2-7 many - TRBV20-1
TGTGCCCATGGGTACACAGATACGCAGTATTTT CAHGYTDTQYF TRBJ2-3 many - TRBV30
TGTGCCAGCAGTCCAAGGGGGGCGGTACAGAGGGAGCTGTTTTTT CASSPRGAVQRELFF TRBJ2-2 many - TRBV12-3/TRBV12-4
TGTGCCAGCAGTTGGGGAGGTGACAATCAGCCCCAGCATTTT CASSWGGDNQPQHF TRBJ1-5 many - TRBV27
TGTGCCAGCAGTTTAGGGACAGGGGGTGAGACCCAGTACTTC CASSLGTGGETQYF TRBJ2-5 many TRBD1 TRBV27
TGTGCCAGCAGTGATTTCCAGGGGAAACAGACCCAGTACTTC CASSDFQGKQTQYF TRBJ2-5 - - TRBV2
TGCAGTGCTAGAGAGGGGTCTAGGGTTGGACAGCCCCAGCATTTT CSAREGSRVGQPQHF TRBJ1-5 few - TRBV20-1
TGTGCCAGCAGTGTCGTCGGCAGGATCAAAAACATTCAGTACTTC CASSVVGRIKNIQYF TRBJ2-4 many - TRBV6-1
TGTGCCAGCAGCACCGGGACTGGGTCAGATACGCAGTATTTT CASSTGTGSDTQYF TRBJ2-3 many - TRBV7-9
TGCAGTGCGAGCGCTGGAAACTACGAGCAGTACTTC CSASAGNYEQYF TRBJ2-7 many - TRBV20-1
TGTGCCAGCAGCGGCTGGACAGGGGGCGTGGAGACCCAGTACTTC CASSGWTGGVETQYF TRBJ2-5 many TRBD1 TRBV7-6
TGTGCCACCAGTGATTTTGCCCTCTCTGGCTACACCTTC CATSDFALSGYTF TRBJ1-2 - - TRBV24-1
TGTGCCAGCAGCAGACAGGGCAGCTCCTACAATGAGCAGTTCTTC CASSRQGSSYNEQFF TRBJ2-1 many TRBD1 TRBV7-6
TGTGCCATCAGTGGACAGGGTCTCCTCTCTGAAGCTTTCTTT CAISGQGLLSEAFF TRBJ1-1 few TRBD1 TRBV10-3
TGTGCCAGTAGTATCGACAGCGGGCCGGTAGATCAGCCCCAGCATTTT CASSIDSGPVDQPQHF TRBJ1-5 few - TRBV19
TGTGCCACCAGCAGAGAGGGGGAGACCCAGTACTTC CATSREGETQYF TRBJ2-5 - - TRBV15
TGTGCCAGCTCATCCCAAATGAACACTGAAGCTTTCTTT CASSSQMNTEAFF TRBJ1-1 many - TRBV18
TGTGCCAGTAGAGGCAGGCTCCAAGAGACCCAGTACTTC CASRGRLQETQYF TRBJ2-5 - - TRBV19
TGTGCCAGCAGCCGAATCCAGGGGGCGGGTTATGGCTACACCTTC CASSRIQGAGYGYTF TRBJ1-2 many TRBD1 TRBV3-1
TGTGCCAGCAGCCTGAGCCGAGGGGGACTCGTGGACGAGCAGTACTTC CASSLSRGGLVDEQYF TRBJ2-7 - - TRBV7-9
TGCAGTGCTAGACCTCCTTTAGCGGGAACCGGGGAGCTGTTTTTT CSARPPLAGTGELFF TRBJ2-2 few TRBD2 TRBV20-1
TGTGCCAGCAGCACATCCGGACAGTTGAGAGAGCAGTACTTC CASSTSGQLREQYF TRBJ2-7 few - TRBV7-9
TGCGCCAGCAGCTTACGAGGGACACAATACCAAGAGACCCAGTACTTC CASSLRGTQYQETQYF TRBJ2-5 - - TRBV5-1
TGTGCCAGCAGCCGACTCCGGGTCGGGACCGGGGAGCTGTTTTTT CASSRLRVGTGELFF TRBJ2-2 - - TRBV4-2
TGTGCCATCAGCGGATCTTACAATGAGCAGTCCTTC CAISGSYNEQSF TRBJ2-1 - - TRBV10-3
TGTGCCAGCAGCTTAGTTGTCGGTTCGGCAGGGAGGGGGAATGAAAAACTGTTTTTT CASSLVVGSAGRGNEKLFF TRBJ1-4 many - TRBV7-9
TGTGCCAGCAGCCGTAAATTGAGCTCCTACAATGAGCAGTTCTTC CASSRKLSSYNEQFF TRBJ2-1 many - TRBV3-1
TGCAGTGCACTCACCGGGACAGGGAAGAATGAGCAGTTCTTC CSALTGTGKNEQFF TRBJ2-1 many TRBD1 TRBV20-1
TGTGCCAGCAGTTCCAAAGCGGGAGGGCCTAACGAGCAGTACTTC CASSSKAGGPNEQYF TRBJ2-7 few TRBD2 TRBV12-3/TRBV12-4
TGTGCCAGCAGTTTGTCACACCCTACCTACGAGCAGTACTTC CASSLSHPTYEQYF TRBJ2-7 few - TRBV27
TGTGCCACCAGTGTTATGGTAATTGGACAGCCTCTCTACGAGCAGTACTTC CATSVMVIGQPLYEQYF TRBJ2-7 many - TRBV24-1
TGTGCCAGCAACCGGGGGGTGGGCTACGAGCAGTACTTC CASNRGVGYEQYF TRBJ2-7 many TRBD2 TRBV28